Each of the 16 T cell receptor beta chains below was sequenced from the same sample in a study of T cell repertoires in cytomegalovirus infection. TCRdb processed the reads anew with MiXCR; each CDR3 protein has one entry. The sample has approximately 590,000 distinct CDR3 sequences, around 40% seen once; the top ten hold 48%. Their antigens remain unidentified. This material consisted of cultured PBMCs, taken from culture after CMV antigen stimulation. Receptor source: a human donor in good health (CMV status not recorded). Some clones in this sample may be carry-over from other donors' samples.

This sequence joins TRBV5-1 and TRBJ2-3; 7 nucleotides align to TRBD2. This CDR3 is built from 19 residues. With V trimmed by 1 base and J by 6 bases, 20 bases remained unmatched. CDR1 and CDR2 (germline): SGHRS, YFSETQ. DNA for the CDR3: TGCGCCAGCAGCTTGCTTTCCCTGAGGGAGGGCCGGTACACTGATACGCAGTATTTT. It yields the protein CASSLLSLREGRYTDTQYF.

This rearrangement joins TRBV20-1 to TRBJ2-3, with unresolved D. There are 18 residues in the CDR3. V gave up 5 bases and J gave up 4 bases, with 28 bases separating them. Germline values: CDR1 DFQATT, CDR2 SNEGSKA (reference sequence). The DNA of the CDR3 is TGCAGTGCTGTACGAGTCCCGATCTCTCTCCGCGCACCAGATACGCAGTATTTT. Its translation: CSAVRVPISLRAPDTQYF.

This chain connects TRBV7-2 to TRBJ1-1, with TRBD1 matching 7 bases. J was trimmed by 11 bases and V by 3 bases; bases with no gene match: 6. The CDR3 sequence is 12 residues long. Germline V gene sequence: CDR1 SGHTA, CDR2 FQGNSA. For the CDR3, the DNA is TGTGCCAGCAGCTTGCGACAGGGTCGGGCTTTCTTT. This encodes CASSLRQGRAFF.

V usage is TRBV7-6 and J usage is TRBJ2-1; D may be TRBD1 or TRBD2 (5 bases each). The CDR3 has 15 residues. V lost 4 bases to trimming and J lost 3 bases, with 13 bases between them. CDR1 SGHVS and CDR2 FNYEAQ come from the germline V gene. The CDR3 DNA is TGTGCCAGCAGCTCTCCCGGGACGAGCTACAATGAGCAGTTCTTC. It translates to CASSSPGTSYNEQFF.

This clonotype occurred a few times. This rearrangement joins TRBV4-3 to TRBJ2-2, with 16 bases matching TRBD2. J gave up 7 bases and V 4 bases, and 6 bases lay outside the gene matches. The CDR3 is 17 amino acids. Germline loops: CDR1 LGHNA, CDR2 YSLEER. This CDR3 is CASSPGLAGGPIGELFF. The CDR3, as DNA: TGCGCCAGCAGCCCGGGACTAGCGGGAGGGCCTATCGGGGAGCTGTTTTTT.

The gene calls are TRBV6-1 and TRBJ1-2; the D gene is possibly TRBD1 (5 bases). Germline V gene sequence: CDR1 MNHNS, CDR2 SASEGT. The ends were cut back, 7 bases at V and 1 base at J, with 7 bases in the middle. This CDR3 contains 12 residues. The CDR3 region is CASTRVNYGYTF. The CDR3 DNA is TGTGCCAGCACCAGGGTTAACTATGGCTACACCTTC.

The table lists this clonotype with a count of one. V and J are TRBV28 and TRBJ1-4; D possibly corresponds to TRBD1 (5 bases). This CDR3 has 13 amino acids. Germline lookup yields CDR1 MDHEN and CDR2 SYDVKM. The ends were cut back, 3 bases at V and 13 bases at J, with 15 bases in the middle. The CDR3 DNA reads TGTGCCAGCAGTTTGAGGAGGGGACTAGGACTGTTTTTT. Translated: CASSLRRGLGLFF.

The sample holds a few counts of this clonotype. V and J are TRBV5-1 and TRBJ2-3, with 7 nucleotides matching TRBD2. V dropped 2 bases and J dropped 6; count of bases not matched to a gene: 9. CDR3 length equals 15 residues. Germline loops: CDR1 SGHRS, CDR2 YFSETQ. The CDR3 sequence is CASSFRLAGEDTQYF. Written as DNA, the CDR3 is TGCGCCAGCAGCTTCCGACTAGCCGGGGAGGATACGCAGTATTTT.

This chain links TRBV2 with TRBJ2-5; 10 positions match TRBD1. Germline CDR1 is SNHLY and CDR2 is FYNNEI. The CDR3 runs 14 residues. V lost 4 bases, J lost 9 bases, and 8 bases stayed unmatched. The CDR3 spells CASSGGDRGSAQYF. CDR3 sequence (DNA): TGTGCCAGCAGTGGCGGGGACAGGGGCTCGGCCCAGTACTTC.

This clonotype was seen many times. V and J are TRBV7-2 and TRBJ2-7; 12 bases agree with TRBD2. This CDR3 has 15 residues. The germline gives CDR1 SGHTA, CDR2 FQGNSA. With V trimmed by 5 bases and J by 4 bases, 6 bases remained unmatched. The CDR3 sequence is CASSPRLAGDYEQYF. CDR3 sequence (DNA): TGTGCCAGCAGCCCGAGACTAGCGGGAGATTACGAGCAGTACTTC.

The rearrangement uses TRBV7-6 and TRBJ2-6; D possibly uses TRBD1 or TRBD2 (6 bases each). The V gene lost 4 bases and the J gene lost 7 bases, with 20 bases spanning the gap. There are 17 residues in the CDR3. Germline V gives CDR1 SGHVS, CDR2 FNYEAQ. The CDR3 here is CASSSVRSRGQANVLTF. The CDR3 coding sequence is TGTGCCAGCAGCTCGGTCAGGAGCCGGGGGCAAGCCAACGTCCTGACTTTC. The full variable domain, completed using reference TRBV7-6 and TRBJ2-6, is GAGVSQSPRYKVTKRGQDVALRCDPISGHVSLYWYRQALGQGPEFLTYFNYEAQQDKSGLPNDRFSAERPEGSISTLTIQRTEQRDSAMYRCASSSVRSRGQANVLTFGAGSRLTVL.

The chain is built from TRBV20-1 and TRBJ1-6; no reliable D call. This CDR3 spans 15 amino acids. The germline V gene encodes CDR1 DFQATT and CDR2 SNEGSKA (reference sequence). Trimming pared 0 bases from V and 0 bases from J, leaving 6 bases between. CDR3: CSARDIHSYNSPLHF. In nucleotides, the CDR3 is TGCAGTGCTAGAGACATACACTCCTATAATTCACCCCTCCACTTT.

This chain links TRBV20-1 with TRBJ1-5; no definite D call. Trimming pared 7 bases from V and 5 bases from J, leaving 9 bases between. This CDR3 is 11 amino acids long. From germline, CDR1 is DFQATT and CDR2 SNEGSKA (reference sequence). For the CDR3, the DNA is TGCAGTGGGGGTTGGGATCAGCCCCAGCATTTT. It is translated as CSGGWDQPQHF.

The CDR3 DNA sequence: TGTGCCACATCTTTGGGGGGGCGGGTTAACAATGAGCAGTTCTTC. It yields the protein CATSLGGRVNNEQFF. This sequence joins TRBV7-6 and TRBJ2-1; D might be TRBD2 (7 bases). This CDR3 is built from 15 residues. CDR1 and CDR2 from the germline V gene are SGHVS and FNYEAQ. Trimming shortened V by 10 bases and J by 5 bases, and 21 bases separated the two germline ends.

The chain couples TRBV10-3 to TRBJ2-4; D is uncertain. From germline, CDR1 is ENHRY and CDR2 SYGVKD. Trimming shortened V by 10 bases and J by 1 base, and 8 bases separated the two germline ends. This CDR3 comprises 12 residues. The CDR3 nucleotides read TGTGCCACAGGTTCGGCCAAAAACATTCAGTACTTC. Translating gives CATGSAKNIQYF.

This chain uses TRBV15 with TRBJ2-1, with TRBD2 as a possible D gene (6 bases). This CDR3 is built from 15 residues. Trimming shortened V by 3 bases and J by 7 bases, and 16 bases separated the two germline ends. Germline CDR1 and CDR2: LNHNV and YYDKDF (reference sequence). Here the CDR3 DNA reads TGTGCCACCAGCAGGGACGGGACTCCACAAAATGAGCAGTTCTTC. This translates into CATSRDGTPQNEQFF. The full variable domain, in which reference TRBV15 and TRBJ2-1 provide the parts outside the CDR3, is DAMVIQNPRYQVTQFGKPVTLSCSQTLNHNVMYWYQQKSSQAPKLLFHYYDKDFNNEADTPDNFQSRRPNTSFCFLDIRSPGLGDTAMYLCATSRDGTPQNEQFFGPGTRLTVL.